This TCR beta chain was sequenced in a study of technical replicates of blood from a few donors. Only in-frame clones appear in the TCRdb table, and some are missing; sequencing was by immunoSEQ multiplex PCR. The table records under 85,000 clones, 94% of them present only once. V lost 6 bases, J lost 6 bases, and 6 bases stayed unmatched. The germline V gene encodes CDR1 MNHEY and CDR2 SMNVEV (reference sequence). This CDR3 contains 14 residues. The rearrangement uses TRBV27 and TRBJ2-1, with TRBD1 identical over 9 bases. The sample was T cells isolated from PBMCs. This TCR derives from a human donor in good health. CDR3 protein: CASSPGQGSNEQFF. The DNA for the CDR3 is TGTGCCAGCAGCCCGGGACAGGGCAGCAATGAGCAGTTCTTC.